This T cell receptor beta chain was sequenced for a study of T cell repertoires in cytomegalovirus infection. Study overall: TCR beta signatures that were public indicated CMV infection and matching HLA type.

One entry per CDR3 protein, called by TCRdb with MiXCR from the reads. The sample records some 940,000 distinct CDR3 sequences, roughly 30% being singletons. Study results and limitations: Dominating the ex vivo response were HLA-C-restricted CMV-specific TCR beta clonotypes.

The CDR3 length is 16 residues. Germline CDR1 reads MNHEY; CDR2 reads SMNVEV (reference sequence). V lost 5 bases to trimming and J lost 2 bases, with 15 bases between them. Turning to this clonotype: Antigen: not known.

The specimen comprised cultured CD8+ T cells from PBMCs, sampled from culture after CMV antigen stimulation. The receptor comes from a human donor in good health (CMV status not recorded). Some clones in this sample may be carry-over from other donors' samples. This chain uses TRBV27 with TRBJ2-2; a possible D gene is TRBD2 (6 bases). CDR3 in DNA: TGTGCCAGCAGTCCGGGACTGGTTATCAACACCGGGGAGCTGTTTTTT. This sequence encodes CASSPGLVINTGELFF.